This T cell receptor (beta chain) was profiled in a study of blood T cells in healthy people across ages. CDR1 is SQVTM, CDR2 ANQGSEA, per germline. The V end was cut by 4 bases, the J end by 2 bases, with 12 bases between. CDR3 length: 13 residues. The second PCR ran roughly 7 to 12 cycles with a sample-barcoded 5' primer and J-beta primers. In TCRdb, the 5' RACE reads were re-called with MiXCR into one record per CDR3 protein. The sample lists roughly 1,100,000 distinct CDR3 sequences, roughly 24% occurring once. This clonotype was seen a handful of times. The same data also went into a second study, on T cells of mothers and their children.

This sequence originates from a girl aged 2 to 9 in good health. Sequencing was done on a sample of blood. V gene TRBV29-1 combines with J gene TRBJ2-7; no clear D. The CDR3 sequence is CSVVGALAYEQYF. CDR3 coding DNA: TGCAGCGTTGTCGGCGCTCTCGCCTACGAGCAGTACTTC.